This TCR beta chain emerged from a study of cytomegalovirus exposure and HLA in healthy donors. CDR1 SGHNT and CDR2 YYREEE come from the germline V gene (reference sequence). The CDR3 is made up of 14 amino acids. V lost 0 bases and J 4 bases, leaving 10 bases between the germline ends. PCR employed 60 Vbeta and 13 Jbeta primers. Assay used: immunoSEQ multiplex PCR; TCRdb lists only in-frame clones, some missing. Its listing shows tens of thousands of clones. Those who donated were healthy bone marrow donors. Study-level points and caveats: Across HLA loci, a later analysis found differing TCR association rates, with DRB1 most and HLA-C fewest. Investigators reported 150 to 200 TCR beta chains as tied to cytomegalovirus. Later findings reportedly placed an Asian-associated ancestry cluster below the approximately 630-donor mean for N-insertions.

In regard to this clone: Its cognate antigen is unknown.

The material sequenced was PBMCs. The chain employs TRBV5-4 and TRBJ1-1; D may be TRBD1 (6 bases). The clonotype comes from a man aged 45 to 65 in good health and CMV-seropositive. CDR3 coding DNA: TGTGCCAGCAGCTTGGGGGGGCTCGGCACTGAAGCTTTCTTT. Its translation is CASSLGGLGTEAFF.